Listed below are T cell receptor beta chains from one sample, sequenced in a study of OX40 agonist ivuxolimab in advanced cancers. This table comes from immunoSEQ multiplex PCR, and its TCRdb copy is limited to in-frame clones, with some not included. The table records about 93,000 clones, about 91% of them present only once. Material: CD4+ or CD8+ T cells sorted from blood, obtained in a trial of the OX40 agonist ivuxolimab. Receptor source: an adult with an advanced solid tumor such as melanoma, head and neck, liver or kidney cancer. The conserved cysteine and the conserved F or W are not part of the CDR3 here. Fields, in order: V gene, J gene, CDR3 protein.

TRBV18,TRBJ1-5,ASSWDRSQPQH
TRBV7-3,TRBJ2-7,ASSQTSGAYEQY
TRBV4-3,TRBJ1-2,ASSQDRGRASHTNYGYT
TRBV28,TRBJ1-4,ASTRAYFGTDEEKLF
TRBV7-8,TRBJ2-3,ASSFLGGPTDTQY
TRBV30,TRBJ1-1,AWTEPPTNTEAF
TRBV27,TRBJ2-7,ASSIDRARYSYEQY
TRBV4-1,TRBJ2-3,ASSQDRARTDTQY
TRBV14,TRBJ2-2,ASRQAGSTGELF
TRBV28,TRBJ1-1,ATHESTGRVTEAF
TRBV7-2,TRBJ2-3,ASSLVEGATDTQY
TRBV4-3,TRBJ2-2,ASSQIAGGDTGELF
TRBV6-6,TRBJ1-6,ASRQGDGALH
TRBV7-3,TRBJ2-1,ASSPGGSGNEQF
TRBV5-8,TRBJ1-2,ASSLIAGGDGYT
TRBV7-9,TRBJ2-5,ASSLETQY
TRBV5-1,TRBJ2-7,ASSLDYEQY
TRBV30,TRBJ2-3,AWSVSVFTDTQY
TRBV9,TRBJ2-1,ASSASSGGPYNEQF
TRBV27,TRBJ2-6,ASSLKWVGANVLT
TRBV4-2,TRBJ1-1,ASSPVGVADTEAF
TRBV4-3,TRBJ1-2,ASSQGRFSYGYT
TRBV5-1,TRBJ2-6,ASRFGESGANVLT
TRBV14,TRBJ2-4,ASSGGNEAKNIQY
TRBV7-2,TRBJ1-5,ASSLVAGNNQPQH
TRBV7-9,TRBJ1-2,ASSQTGNYGYT
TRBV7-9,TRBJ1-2,ASSLGQGAGYT
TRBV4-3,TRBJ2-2,ASSQGRSGELF
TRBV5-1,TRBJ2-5,ASSKSQGAEETQY
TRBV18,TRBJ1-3,ASSPPVGRENTIY
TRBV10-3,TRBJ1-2,AISESGYGYT
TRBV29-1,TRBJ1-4,SVGPATNEKLF
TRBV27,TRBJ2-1,ASRPRWTSGRISYNEQF
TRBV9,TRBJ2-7,ASSADRFPYEQY
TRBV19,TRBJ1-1,ASSARFGGPEPLNTEAF
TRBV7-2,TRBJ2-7,ASSYLAGGSYEQY
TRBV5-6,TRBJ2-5,ASSVRLAGATGAQY
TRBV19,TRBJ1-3,ASSTYHPPGRTGNTIY
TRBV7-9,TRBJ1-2,ASLLGGLNYGYT
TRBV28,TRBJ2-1,ASSAAYNEQF
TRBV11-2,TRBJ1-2,ASSLVAGWKYGYT
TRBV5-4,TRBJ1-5,ASSLGQDQPQH
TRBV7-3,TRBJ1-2,ASSPGDIVIRYGYT
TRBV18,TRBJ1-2,ASSPPEGRNYGYT
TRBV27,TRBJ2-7,ASRSLRQGVYEQY
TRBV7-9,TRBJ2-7,ASSLDLAYEQY
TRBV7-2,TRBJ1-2,ASSLNVLYGYT
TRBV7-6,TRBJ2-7,ASSSMGQVFHEQY
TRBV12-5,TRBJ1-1,ASEEGETEAF
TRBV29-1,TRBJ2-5,SVEESRRETQY
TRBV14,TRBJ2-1,ASSPLGLAAYNEQF
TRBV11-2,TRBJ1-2,ASSSIQAGYGYT
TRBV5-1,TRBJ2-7,ASAPPGDSYEQY
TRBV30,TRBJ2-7,AWSPGTEYEQY